The present entry profiles one T cell receptor beta chain with its context. TCR beta rearrangements were amplified from peripheral blood genomic DNA. The sample comes from a study of T cell repertoires in aging, cancer and after chemotherapy. Rearranged V-D-J TRB sequences were amplified with a mixed TRB-A/B primer pool. MiXCR, applied by TCRdb to the multiplex PCR reads, yields one record per CDR3 protein. The top ten clones hold around three fifths of a sample with about 1,900 distinct CDR3 sequences, about 61% of them seen once. Trimming removed 3 bases from V and 0 bases from J, with 5 bases in between. The CDR3 sequence is 13 residues long. Looked up from germline, CDR1 is LNHDA and CDR2 is SQIVND (reference sequence).

The sample was blood. The receptor comes from a human donor with a solid tumor. This chain uses TRBV19 with TRBJ1-1; D unresolved. The CDR3 sequence: CASSMYLNTEAFF. CDR3 DNA: TGTGCCAGTAGTATGTATTTGAACACTGAAGCTTTCTTT.